These 26 T cell receptor beta chains were all obtained from the same sample, sequenced in a study of blood T cell repertoires in COVID-19. This table comes from immunoSEQ multiplex PCR, and its TCRdb copy is limited to in-frame clones, with some not included. Here the sample spans over 150,000 clones, approximately 83% being singletons. The sequenced sample was peripheral blood. The receptors come from a man in his sixties or seventies with active or convalescent COVID-19.

This clone is a singleton in its sample. CDR3 amino acids: CASSHEPGTRAFF. CDR3 sequence (DNA): TGTGCCAGCAGCCACGAACCCGGGACAAGAGCTTTCTTT. The chain carries TRBV3-1 (or the pseudogene TRBV3-2) and TRBJ1-1, with D tentatively TRBD1 (6 bases). Trimming removed 3 bases at V and 10 bases at J, with 15 bases between. The CDR3 length is 13 residues. Germline assignment: CDR1 LGHDT and CDR2 YNNKEL (reference sequence).

The chain has TRBV6-5 and TRBJ2-5, with D perhaps TRBD1 (6 bases). Trimming stripped 2 bases from V and 4 bases from J, with 14 bases between. The germline V gene has CDR1 MNHEY and CDR2 SVGAGI. The CDR3 covers 15 residues. The DNA for the CDR3 is TGTGCCAGCAGTTACGGGGGCCGCGCAGGAGAGACCCAGTACTTC. The encoded protein is CASSYGGRAGETQYF.

DNA of the CDR3: TGTGCCATCACTGACGGCTACGAGCAGTACTTC. Translation gives CAITDGYEQYF. V gene TRBV10-3 combines with J gene TRBJ2-7; D is unresolved. V shed 7 bases and J shed 3 bases, with 7 bases lying between them. Germline V gives CDR1 ENHRY, CDR2 SYGVKD. This CDR3 is built from 11 residues.

The chain links TRBV19 to TRBJ2-5; D is possibly TRBD1 (5 bases). The CDR3 is 15 residues long. CDR1 LNHDA and CDR2 SQIVND come from the germline V gene (reference sequence). Trimming stripped 4 bases from V and 5 bases from J, with 17 bases between. The CDR3 nucleotides read TGTGCCAGTAGTAAAGTGGACAATAAGGGGGAGACCCAGTACTTC. Its protein is CASSKVDNKGETQYF.

The chain links TRBV11-3 to TRBJ2-3; TRBD1 matches at 7 bases. V dropped 5 bases and J dropped 5; count of bases not matched to a gene: 13. Germline V gene sequence: CDR1 SGHNT, CDR2 YENEEA. The CDR3 contains 16 residues. The CDR3 reads CASSPGQRSGGDTQYF. In DNA form, the CDR3 reads TGTGCCAGCAGCCCGGGACAGCGGTCGGGTGGAGATACGCAGTATTTT.

V usage is TRBV9 and J usage is TRBJ2-7, with 8 nucleotides matching TRBD1. This CDR3 region has 13 residues. V dropped 4 bases and J dropped 5; count of bases not matched to a gene: 5. Germline-derived CDR1 and CDR2 are SGDLS and YYNGEE. The chain's CDR3 is CASSRTGTNEQYF. In nucleotides, the CDR3 is TGTGCCAGCAGCCGGACAGGGACGAACGAGCAGTACTTC.

This clone appeared a single time. The chain recombines TRBV14 with TRBJ2-1, with 10 bases lining up with TRBD2. Trimming at V came to 2 bases and at J to 4 bases, leaving 2 bases not matched to a gene. This CDR3 has 15 residues. Germline loops: CDR1 SGHDN, CDR2 FVKESK. CDR3 DNA sequence: TGTGCCAGCAGCCAACTAGCGGGAGCTTACAATGAGCAGTTCTTC. The encoded protein is CASSQLAGAYNEQFF.

The chain recombines TRBV27 with TRBJ1-2, with D maybe TRBD1 (6 bases). CDR3 length: 14 amino acids. CDR1 and CDR2 from the germline V gene are MNHEY and SMNVEV (reference sequence). V lost 6 bases and J lost 5, with 16 bases in between. The CDR3 DNA follows: TGTGCCAGCAGCGTGAGGGGGGGGCTATATGGCTACACCTTC. This encodes CASSVRGGLYGYTF.

This clone showed up just a few times. The rearrangement joins TRBV10-2 to TRBJ1-2; possibly TRBD1 for D (5 bases). The germline gives CDR1 WSHSY, CDR2 SAAADI. CDR3 size: 14 residues. Trimming removed 1 base from V and 4 bases from J, with 10 bases in between. CDR3 residues: CASSEFQGSYGYTF. CDR3 DNA sequence: TGCGCCAGCAGTGAGTTCCAGGGCAGCTATGGCTACACCTTC.

This clone was counted once. The rearrangement joins TRBV18 to TRBJ2-1; 10 bases agree with TRBD1. Trimming took 5 bases from V and 0 from J; bases not matched to a gene: 4. The CDR3 length is 16 residues. Germline V gene data show CDR1 as KGHSH and CDR2 as LQKENI. CDR3 protein: CASSRQGASSYNEQFF. CDR3 nucleotide sequence: TGTGCCAGCTCAAGACAGGGGGCCAGCTCCTACAATGAGCAGTTCTTC.

This clone occurred a few times. This chain uses TRBV19 with TRBJ2-1; 11 nucleotides agree with TRBD2. V trimming: 1 base; J trimming: 10 bases; junction bases outside the gene matches: 9. The CDR3 consists of 16 residues. Germline V gene data show CDR1 as LNHDA and CDR2 as SQIVND (reference sequence). The CDR3 DNA reads as TGTGCCAGTAGTATAGTTGGTAGCGGGGGGGCAAGGGAGCAGTTCTTC. Encoded protein: CASSIVGSGGAREQFF.

The chain employs TRBV12-3 or TRBV12-4 and TRBJ2-5; tentative D call: TRBD1 (5 bases). Trimming took off 3 bases at V and 2 bases at J, with 7 bases between the two ends. CDR3 length: 13 amino acids. CDR3 DNA: TGTGCCAGCAGTTTGAGGACACAAGAGACCCAGTACTTC. Translation: CASSLRTQETQYF.

The genes are TRBV28 and TRBJ2-5; 8 nucleotides match TRBD2. This CDR3 is 15 amino acids long. The J segment lost 2 bases and the V segment lost 6 bases, leaving 8 bases of the junction unmatched. Germline V gene lookup returns CDR1 MDHEN and CDR2 SYDVKM. CDR3: CASSPALAAQETQYF. The CDR3, as DNA: TGTGCCAGCAGCCCGGCACTAGCGGCACAAGAGACCCAGTACTTC.

V gene TRBV19 combines with J gene TRBJ2-7, with a tentative D call TRBD2 (5 bases). This CDR3 has 14 residues. Germline CDR1 LNHDA, CDR2 SQIVND (reference sequence). Trimming took 10 bases from V and 5 from J, leaving 21 bases between them. CDR3 protein: CATRREGRMNEQYF. The CDR3 DNA sequence: TGTGCCACCCGGCGCGAGGGCAGAATGAACGAGCAGTACTTC.

This clone was counted a few times. Other DNA sequences in the same sample also yield this CDR3. The J gene is TRBJ2-7, the V gene TRBV18; TRBD1 matches 7 bases. The V and J ends lost 3 bases and 1 base, in that order; junction bases with no gene match: 3. The CDR3 extends over 14 amino acids. Germline assignment: CDR1 KGHSH and CDR2 LQKENI. In DNA form, the CDR3 reads TGTGCCAGCTCACCTCGACAGGGATCCTACGAGCAGTACTTC. Its protein product is CASSPRQGSYEQYF.

This clone came up once. The rearrangement links TRBV7-9 to TRBJ1-5; maybe TRBD1 (5 bases). The V end was cut by 5 bases, the J end by 4 bases, with 15 bases between. The CDR3 is 15 residues long. From germline, CDR1 is SEHNR and CDR2 FQNEAQ (reference sequence). Here the CDR3 reads CASSPPGGGNQPQHF. Here the CDR3 DNA reads TGTGCCAGCAGCCCGCCGGGGGGTGGGAATCAGCCCCAGCATTTT. Together with reference TRBV7-9 and TRBJ1-5, the CDR3 gives the full variable domain: DTGVSQNPRHKITKRGQNVTFRCDPISEHNRLYWYRQTLGQGPEFLTYFQNEAQLEKSRLLSDRFSAERPKGSFSTLEIQRTEQGDSAMYLCASSPPGGGNQPQHFGDGTRLSIL.

The chain couples TRBV7-6 to TRBJ2-1; D might be TRBD2 (5 bases). Trimming took 5 bases from V and 0 from J, leaving 14 bases between them. The CDR3 runs 16 residues. Germline-derived CDR1 and CDR2 are SGHVS and FNYEAQ. CDR3: CASSRFHGSSYNEQFF. CDR3 DNA sequence: TGTGCCAGCAGCCGCTTTCATGGGAGCTCCTACAATGAGCAGTTCTTC. Looking up the rest from reference TRBV7-6 and TRBJ2-1 gives the full variable domain: GAGVSQSPRYKVTKRGQDVALRCDPISGHVSLYWYRQALGQGPEFLTYFNYEAQQDKSGLPNDRFSAERPEGSISTLTIQRTEQRDSAMYRCASSRFHGSSYNEQFFGPGTRLTVL.

This chain joins TRBV9 and TRBJ2-1, with 7 bases aligning to TRBD1. CDR3 length: 16 amino acids. With V trimmed by 0 bases and J by 0 bases, 3 bases remained unmatched. In germline, CDR1 is SGDLS, CDR2 YYNGEE. This CDR3 reads CASSVAAGGSYNEQFF. Here the CDR3 DNA reads TGTGCCAGCAGCGTAGCGGCAGGGGGCTCCTACAATGAGCAGTTCTTC.

The chain combines TRBV4-1 with TRBJ1-2, with D perhaps TRBD1 (5 bases). Trimming removed 0 bases at V and 7 bases at J, with 18 bases between. Germline V gene sequence: CDR1 MGHRA, CDR2 YSYEKL. This CDR3 comprises 16 residues. The CDR3 region is CASSQEGGVLSLGYTF. For the CDR3, the DNA is TGCGCCAGCAGCCAAGAGGGAGGGGTTCTCTCGCTTGGCTACACCTTC.

V usage is TRBV5-5 and J usage is TRBJ2-5; 7 positions agree with TRBD1. CDR1 and CDR2 from the germline V gene are SGHKS and YYEKEE (reference sequence). J lost 7 bases, V lost 2 bases, and 8 bases had no gene match. The CDR3 consists of 14 residues. The CDR3 sequence: CASSFPGTVGTQYF. In DNA, the CDR3 is TGTGCCAGCAGCTTCCCCGGGACAGTGGGGACCCAGTACTTC.

The chain couples TRBV7-6 to TRBJ1-2; TRBD1 matches at 7 bases. CDR1 and CDR2 (germline): SGHVS, FNYEAQ. This CDR3 contains 15 residues. With V trimmed by 5 bases and J by 1 base, 7 bases remained unmatched. The CDR3 bases are TGTGCCAGCAGCACCAAACAGGGGTTTAACTATGGCTACACCTTC. Protein: CASSTKQGFNYGYTF. The entire variable domain, with the rest obtained from reference TRBV7-6 and TRBJ1-2, is as follows: GAGVSQSPRYKVTKRGQDVALRCDPISGHVSLYWYRQALGQGPEFLTYFNYEAQQDKSGLPNDRFSAERPEGSISTLTIQRTEQRDSAMYRCASSTKQGFNYGYTFGSGTRLTVV.

This rearrangement joins TRBV7-9 to TRBJ1-4, with a possible D match to TRBD1 (6 bases). The CDR3 loop spans 16 amino acids. Germline values: CDR1 SEHNR, CDR2 FQNEAQ (reference sequence). Trimming left V 2 bases short and J 8 bases short, with 18 bases between. In DNA, the CDR3 is TGTGCCAGCAGCTTATCCGGAGGGGGGGTGAAGGAAAAACTGTTTTTT. It is translated as CASSLSGGGVKEKLFF.

This chain joins TRBV19 and TRBJ2-3; TRBD2 is a possible D gene (6 bases). Germline V gives CDR1 LNHDA, CDR2 SQIVND (reference sequence). The CDR3 length is 16 residues. Trimming left V 3 bases short and J 1 base short, with 14 bases between. CDR3 sequence reads: CASSIRRETGTDTQYF. CDR3 nucleotide sequence: TGTGCCAGTAGTATTCGCCGGGAGACGGGCACAGATACGCAGTATTTT.

This sequence joins TRBV7-2 and TRBJ2-7; 8 nucleotides line up with TRBD2. The V and J ends lost 5 bases and 3 bases, in that order; junction bases with no gene match: 9. The CDR3 loop spans 15 amino acids. The germline V gene encodes CDR1 SGHTA and CDR2 FQGNSA. Here the CDR3 reads CASSPGGTGDYEQYF. Here the CDR3 DNA reads TGTGCCAGCAGCCCGGGGGGGACGGGGGACTACGAGCAGTACTTC.

In nucleotides, the CDR3 is TGCAGTGCTAGTACACAGTGGGGGGCAGATACGCAGTATTTT. It translates to CSASTQWGADTQYF. This chain joins TRBV20-1 and TRBJ2-3; the D gene is possibly TRBD2 (6 bases). The germline V gene has CDR1 DFQATT and CDR2 SNEGSKA (reference sequence). This CDR3 spans 14 amino acids. V shed 3 bases and J shed 4 bases, with 14 bases lying between them.

V and J are TRBV6-4 and TRBJ2-1, with a tentative D call TRBD1 (5 bases). CDR1 is MRHNA, CDR2 SNTAGT, per germline. CDR3 size: 15 residues. Between the trimmed V and J ends, which lost 2 bases and 0 bases, there was a span of 8 bases. CDR3: CASSDHRISYNEQFF. The CDR3 region has the DNA TGTGCCAGCAGTGACCACAGGATCTCCTACAATGAGCAGTTCTTC.